This T cell receptor (beta chain) came from a study of cytomegalovirus exposure and HLA in healthy donors. From the roughly 120-subject validation cohort, which was separate from the approximately 720-subject first cohort, the donors were drawn. The CDR3 covers 20 residues. The germline V gene encodes CDR1 LGHNT and CDR2 FRNRAP. V shed 3 bases, J shed 3 bases, and the junction held 17 bases outside the gene matches. Data came from immunoSEQ multiplex PCR; TCRdb stores just in-frame clones and leaves some out. Altogether 250,000 to 400,000 clones are present, over 75% being singletons, with the ten largest covering approximately 0.9%.

This chain uses TRBV12-5 with TRBJ2-2, with 9 positions matching TRBD1. Material for sequencing was PBMCs. The TCR sequence derives from a man under 40 in good health and CMV-seronegative. CDR3 in DNA: TGTGCTAGTGGTTTAATGAGAAAGGAGTTTGGGACAGGGTACACCGGGGAGCTGTTTTTT. It encodes CASGLMRKEFGTGYTGELFF.